The present T cell receptor beta chain was sequenced within a study of T cells in Graves' hyperthyroidism and ophthalmopathy. At the level of the study: At the time of initial diagnosis and before any treatment, peripheral blood was collected.

This clonotype was seen ten or more times. What it recognizes is unknown. Whole-study findings and limits: Among thyroid clonotypes expanded above 0.001, most also appeared in blood.

RNA transcripts were the template for amplifying TCR beta CDR3 regions. During a first-round RT-PCR of the TCR CDR3, the HTBI primer set was used. In TCRdb, the multiplex PCR reads were re-called with MiXCR into one record per CDR3 protein. Of over 350,000 distinct CDR3 sequences detected, around 15% appear once; the ten largest clones hold 13%. Cells are PBMCs isolated from 10 ml of fresh blood. This CDR3 region has 13 residues. From germline, CDR1 is SNHLY and CDR2 FYNNEI. V lost 1 base to trimming and J lost 4 bases, with 7 bases between them. The receptor's source is a young man with Graves' ophthalmopathy. The chain combines TRBV2 with TRBJ2-5, with a possible D match to TRBD1 (5 bases). The source material was blood. For the CDR3, the DNA is TGTGCCAGCAGTGAAGATAGGGGAGAGACCCAGTACTTC. Protein product: CASSEDRGETQYF.